This TCR beta chain was recorded in a study of T cell responses to AZD1222 COVID-19 vaccine. Study-wide findings and caveats: A mostly white British donor set with more females was recruited, and clonal diversity was possibly underestimated.

Some clones are missing from TCRdb's copy, which holds only in-frame ones; the method was immunoSEQ multiplex PCR. Of about 130,000 clones in the sample, about 93% were seen once. For this clone: Its target is unknown.

The TCR comes from an adult in good health. This specimen consisted of peripheral blood, obtained on day 0 of AZD1222 vaccination.

CDR3 loop: CASSPGTPTDTQYF. The CDR3 region has the DNA TGTGCCAGCAGCCCCGGGACACCTACAGATACGCAGTATTTT. This rearrangement joins TRBV5-5 to TRBJ2-3; D is perhaps TRBD1 (6 bases). The V gene's germline CDR1 is SGHKS and CDR2 YYEKEE (reference sequence). V was cut by 4 bases and J by 3 bases, with 12 bases left in between. This CDR3 region has 14 residues.